Following are 19 T cell receptor beta chains from one sample sequenced in a study of blood T cell repertoires in COVID-19. The repertoire was sequenced with immunoSEQ multiplex PCR; TCRdb's copy has only in-frame clones and lacks some. The sample contains 250,000 to 300,000 clones, 75% to 90% of which appear only once. Specimen: peripheral blood. The receptors here all came from a man in his 60s who had recovered from COVID-19.

The rearrangement links TRBV24-1 to TRBJ1-2; D is possibly TRBD1 (6 bases). The CDR3 is made up of 14 amino acids. V shed 5 bases and J shed 8 bases, with 17 bases lying between them. CDR1 is KGHDR, CDR2 SFDVKD, per germline. The CDR3 DNA sequence: TGTGCCACCAGTGTGTCGGGGGGCGCAGGGGGCTACACCTTC. It encodes CATSVSGGAGGYTF.

The V call is TRBV10-1, the J call TRBJ1-1, with 8 bases identical to TRBD1. CDR1 is WNHNN and CDR2 is SYGVQD in the germline V gene (reference sequence). There are 15 residues in the CDR3. J lost 4 bases, V lost 6 bases, and 10 bases had no gene match. CDR3 DNA: TGCGCCAGCAGAGGACAGGGCTACTGCTGCACTGAAGCTTTCTTT. It is translated as CASRGQGYCCTEAFF.

The chain couples TRBV24-1 to TRBJ2-1; 9 nucleotides line up with TRBD1. This CDR3 region has 14 residues. V lost 7 bases to trimming and J lost 7 bases; unmatched junction nucleotides: 7. In germline, CDR1 is KGHDR, CDR2 SFDVKD. The CDR3 DNA reads TGTGCCACCAGCAGGACAGGGGTTAGAAATGAGCAGTTCTTC. Protein: CATSRTGVRNEQFF.

This clone was found once. The rearrangement joins TRBV29-1 to TRBJ1-5; tentative D call: TRBD1 (5 bases). The CDR3 runs to 13 residues. Trimming took off 7 bases at V and 3 bases at J, with 13 bases between the two ends. The V gene's germline CDR1 is SQVTM and CDR2 ANQGSEA. The CDR3: CSAGGADNQPQHF. The CDR3 DNA reads TGCAGCGCCGGTGGGGCAGACAATCAGCCCCAGCATTTT. Supplemented by reference TRBV29-1 and TRBJ1-5, the full variable domain reads SAVISQKPSRDICQRGTSLTIQCQVDSQVTMMFWYRQQPGQSLTLIATANQGSEATYESGFVIDKFPISRPNLTFSTLTVSNMSPEDSSIYLCSAGGADNQPQHFGDGTRLSIL.

The chain couples TRBV2 to TRBJ1-1, with 7 bases fitting TRBD1. The J segment lost 6 bases and the V segment lost 9 bases, leaving 10 bases of the junction unmatched. This CDR3 contains 13 residues. CDR1 is SNHLY and CDR2 is FYNNEI in the germline V gene. The CDR3 nucleotides read TGTGCCAGGGGGACAGTCTCCCCCTCTGAAGCTTTCTTT. As protein: CARGTVSPSEAFF.

V and J are TRBV7-2 and TRBJ1-4; 7 bases map to TRBD1. Looked up from germline, CDR1 is SGHTA and CDR2 is FQGNSA. The CDR3 is 14 amino acids. J was trimmed by 8 bases and V by 5 bases; bases with no gene match: 8. CDR3 in DNA: TGTGCCAGCAGCACTAACAGGGGTGGCGAAAAACTGTTTTTT. Translation: CASSTNRGGEKLFF.

V usage is TRBV9 and J usage is TRBJ2-2, with a tentative D call TRBD2 (6 bases). Germline lookup yields CDR1 SGDLS and CDR2 YYNGEE. Trimming took 0 bases from V and 2 from J, leaving 14 bases between them. The CDR3 is made up of 17 amino acids. The CDR3 DNA reads as TGTGCCAGCAGCGTAGCGGGAGCGGCAATCAACACCGGGGAGCTGTTTTTT. This gives the protein CASSVAGAAINTGELFF.

This chain links TRBV5-1 with TRBJ1-1; TRBD1 aligns across 8 bases. The CDR3 runs 15 residues. The germline V gene encodes CDR1 SGHRS and CDR2 YFSETQ. V lost 4 bases, J lost 0 bases, and 5 bases stayed unmatched. CDR3 DNA: TGCGCCAGCAGCCCCTGGACAGGGTTGAACACTGAAGCTTTCTTT. It encodes CASSPWTGLNTEAFF.

The chain has TRBV6-5 and TRBJ1-6; TRBD1 aligns across 7 bases. CDR1 MNHEY and CDR2 SVGAGI come from the germline V gene. With V trimmed by 6 bases and J by 6 bases, 8 bases remained unmatched. The CDR3 has 15 amino acids. CDR3 loop: CASRNEGARNSPLHF. CDR3 in DNA: TGTGCCAGCAGGAACGAGGGGGCGCGTAATTCACCCCTCCACTTT.

This sequence joins TRBV2 and TRBJ2-7; 12 positions agree with TRBD1. The germline gives CDR1 SNHLY, CDR2 FYNNEI. Trimming cost V 8 bases and J 6 bases; bases outside gene matches: 5. This CDR3 is 13 amino acids long. The CDR3 here is CASGTGGNLEQYF. CDR3 nucleotides: TGTGCCAGCGGGACAGGGGGCAATCTCGAGCAGTACTTC.

V usage is TRBV6-5 and J usage is TRBJ1-1, with D possibly being TRBD1 (6 bases). CDR1 and CDR2 (germline): MNHEY, SVGAGI. This CDR3 region has 14 residues. Trimming removed 5 bases at V and 6 bases at J, with 16 bases between. The CDR3 DNA is TGTGCCAGCAGTAGAAGGGGGGGGAAAGCTGAAGCTTTCTTT. Residues: CASSRRGGKAEAFF.

This rearrangement joins TRBV27 to TRBJ2-1; tentative D call: TRBD1 (6 bases). CDR3 length: 14 amino acids. V lost 5 bases and J 6 bases, leaving 14 bases between the germline ends. Germline V gene sequence: CDR1 MNHEY, CDR2 SMNVEV (reference sequence). The CDR3 DNA is TGTGCCAGCAGTCTAAACAGGGTGGGCAATGAGCAGTTCTTC. Protein sequence: CASSLNRVGNEQFF.

The rearrangement joins TRBV5-1 to TRBJ2-1, with D possibly being TRBD2 (5 bases). The V gene lost 2 bases and the J gene lost 0 bases, with 9 bases spanning the gap. Germline V gene sequence: CDR1 SGHRS, CDR2 YFSETQ. The CDR3 sequence is 15 residues long. CDR3 protein: CASSFSAVSYNEQFF. The CDR3 nucleotides are TGCGCCAGCAGCTTTAGCGCCGTCTCCTACAATGAGCAGTTCTTC.

The chain uses TRBV19 and TRBJ1-4; TRBD1 might be the D (6 bases). The V and J ends lost 5 bases and 0 bases respectively, with 13 bases between them. The germline gives CDR1 LNHDA, CDR2 SQIVND (reference sequence). The CDR3 totals 16 residues. The DNA of the CDR3 is TGTGCCAGTAGTTTTGGACAGATTGCAACTAATGAAAAACTGTTTTTT. This sequence encodes CASSFGQIATNEKLFF.

V and J are TRBV5-4 and TRBJ2-3; D perhaps matches TRBD1 (5 bases). This CDR3 is 15 amino acids long. Germline assignment: CDR1 SGHNT and CDR2 YYREEE (reference sequence). With 2 bases removed from V and 0 bases from J, the gap between germline ends came to 10 bases. As DNA, the CDR3 is TGTGCCAGCAGCTTCCAGTCAGGGAGCACAGATACGCAGTATTTT. It yields the protein CASSFQSGSTDTQYF.

The V gene is TRBV5-4, the J gene TRBJ2-1; no clear D gene. Germline V gene data show CDR1 as SGHNT and CDR2 as YYREEE (reference sequence). V was pared by 2 bases and J by 6 bases, with 3 bases between. CDR3 length: 11 residues. The CDR3 is CASSFINEQFF. The DNA of the CDR3 is TGTGCCAGCAGCTTTATCAATGAGCAGTTCTTC. The full variable domain, in which reference TRBV5-4 and TRBJ2-1 provide the parts outside the CDR3, is ETGVTQSPTHLIKTRGQQVTLRCSSQSGHNTVSWYQQALGQGPQFIFQYYREEENGRGNFPPRFSGLQFPNYSSELNVNALELDDSALYLCASSFINEQFFGPGTRLTVL.

This rearrangement joins TRBV18 to TRBJ1-6, with unresolved D. Germline V gene data show CDR1 as KGHSH and CDR2 as LQKENI. The CDR3 length is 15 residues. The V and J ends lost 8 bases and 2 bases respectively, with 13 bases between them. The CDR3 DNA follows: TGTGCCAGCGCGACTTCCGGGACCTATAATTCACCCCTCCACTTT. Translated: CASATSGTYNSPLHF.

The V call is TRBV6-5, the J call TRBJ1-2; D is undetermined. Germline assignment: CDR1 MNHEY and CDR2 SVGAGI. Trimming stripped 2 bases from V and 2 bases from J, with 9 bases between. This CDR3 region has 14 residues. CDR3 DNA: TGTGCCAGCAGTTACGGCCAGATAAACTATGGCTACACCTTC. Translated, it gives CASSYGQINYGYTF.

The V and J genes are TRBV4-1 and TRBJ1-1; D gene uncertain. This CDR3 has 13 residues. The germline V and J ends were trimmed by 1 base and 10 bases, with 13 bases remaining between them. From germline, CDR1 is MGHRA and CDR2 YSYEKL. DNA for the CDR3: TGCGCCAGCAGCCAAGGTACTTTAGAGTTAGCTTTCTTT. Its translation: CASSQGTLELAFF.